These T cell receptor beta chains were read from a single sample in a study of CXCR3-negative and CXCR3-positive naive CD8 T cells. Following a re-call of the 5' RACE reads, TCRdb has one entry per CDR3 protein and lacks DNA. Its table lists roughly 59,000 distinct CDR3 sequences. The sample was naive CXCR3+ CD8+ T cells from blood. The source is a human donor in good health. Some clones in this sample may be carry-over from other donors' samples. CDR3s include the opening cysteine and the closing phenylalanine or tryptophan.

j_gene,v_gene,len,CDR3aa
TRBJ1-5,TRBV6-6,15,CASSYVQGSNQPQHF
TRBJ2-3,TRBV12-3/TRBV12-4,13,CASSFGLSDTQYF
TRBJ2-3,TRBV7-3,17,CASSLAGGPPTTDTQYF
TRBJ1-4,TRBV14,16,CASSQDRRGPGEKLFF
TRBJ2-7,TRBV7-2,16,CASSSGTSGGAPEQYF
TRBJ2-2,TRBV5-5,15,CASSLWGGDAGELFF
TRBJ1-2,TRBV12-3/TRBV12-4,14,CASSSPGTNYGYTF
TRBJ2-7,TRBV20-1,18,CSARGQGARVVASYEQYF
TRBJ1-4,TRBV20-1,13,CSATGTEDEKLFF
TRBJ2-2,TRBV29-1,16,CSVEYGTNANTGELFF
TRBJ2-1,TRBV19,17,CASQDYQQGFPYNEQFF
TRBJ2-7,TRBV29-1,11,CSAIAGTGKYF
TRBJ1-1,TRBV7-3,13,CASSLTSDSEAFF
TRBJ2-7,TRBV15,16,CATSFEWGQGDYEQYF
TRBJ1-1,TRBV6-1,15,CASSLGAESNTEAFF
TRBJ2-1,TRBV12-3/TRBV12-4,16,CASSLYSRVGYNEQFF
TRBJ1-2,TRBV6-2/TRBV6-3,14,CASTSRQGSYGYTF
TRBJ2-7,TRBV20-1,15,CSARIIDKTGYEQYF
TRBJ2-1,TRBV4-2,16,CASSQEAEYSYNEQFF
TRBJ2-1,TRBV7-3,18,CASSLNVRLAGDKDEQFF
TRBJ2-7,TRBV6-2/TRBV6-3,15,CASTKGTALAYEQYF
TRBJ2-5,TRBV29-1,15,CSVGERGRTEETQYF
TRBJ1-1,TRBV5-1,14,CASSYGTANTEAFF
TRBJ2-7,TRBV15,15,CATSTSGQGAGEQYF
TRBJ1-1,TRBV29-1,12,CSALAGETEAFF
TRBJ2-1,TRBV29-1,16,CSVVSGGSLSYNEQFF
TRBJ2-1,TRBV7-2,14,CASSLNSVGNEQFF
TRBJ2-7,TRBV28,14,CASSSGTGGREQYF
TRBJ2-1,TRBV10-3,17,CAIRVTSGGNSYNEQFF
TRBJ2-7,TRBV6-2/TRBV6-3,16,CASSYSGQWVGYEQYF
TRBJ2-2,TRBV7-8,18,CASSLAPSGGEYTGELFF
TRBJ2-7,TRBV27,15,CASRLRDWVTYEQYF
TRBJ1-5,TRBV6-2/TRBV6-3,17,CASSITGQRYSNQPQHF
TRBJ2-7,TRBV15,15,CATSRGQGLSYEQYF
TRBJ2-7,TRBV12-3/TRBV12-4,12,CASSLQGPEQYF
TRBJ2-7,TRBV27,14,CASSAGTDTYEQYF
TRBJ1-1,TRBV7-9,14,CASSASSLNTEAFF